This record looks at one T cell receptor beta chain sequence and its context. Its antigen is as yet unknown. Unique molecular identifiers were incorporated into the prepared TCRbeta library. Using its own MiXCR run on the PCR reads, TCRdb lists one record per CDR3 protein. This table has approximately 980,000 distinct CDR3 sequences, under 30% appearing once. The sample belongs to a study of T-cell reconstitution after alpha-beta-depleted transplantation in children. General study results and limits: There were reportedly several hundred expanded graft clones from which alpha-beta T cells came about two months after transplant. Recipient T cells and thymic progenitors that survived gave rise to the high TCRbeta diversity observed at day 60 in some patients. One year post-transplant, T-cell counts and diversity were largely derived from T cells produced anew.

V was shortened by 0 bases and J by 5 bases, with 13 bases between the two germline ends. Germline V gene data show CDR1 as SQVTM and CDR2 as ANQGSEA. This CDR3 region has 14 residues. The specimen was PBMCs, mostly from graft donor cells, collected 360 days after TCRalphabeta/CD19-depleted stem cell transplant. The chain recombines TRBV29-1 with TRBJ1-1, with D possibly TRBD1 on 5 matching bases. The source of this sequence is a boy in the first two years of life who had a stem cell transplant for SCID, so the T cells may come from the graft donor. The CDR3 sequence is CSVEDPGLRTEAFF. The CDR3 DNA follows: TGCAGCGTTGAAGATCCAGGGTTACGGACTGAAGCTTTCTTT.